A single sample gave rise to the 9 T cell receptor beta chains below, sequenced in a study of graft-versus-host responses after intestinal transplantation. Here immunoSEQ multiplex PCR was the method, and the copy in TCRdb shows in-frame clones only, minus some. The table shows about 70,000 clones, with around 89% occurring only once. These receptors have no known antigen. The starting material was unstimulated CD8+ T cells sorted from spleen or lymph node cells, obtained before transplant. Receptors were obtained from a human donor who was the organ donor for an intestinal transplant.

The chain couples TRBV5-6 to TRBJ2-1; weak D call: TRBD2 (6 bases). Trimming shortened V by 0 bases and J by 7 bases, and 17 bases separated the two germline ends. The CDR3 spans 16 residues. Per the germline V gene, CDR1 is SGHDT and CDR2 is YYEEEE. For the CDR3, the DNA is TGTGCCAGCAGCTTGGCTGCGGGGACGATCGGGAATGAGCAGTTCTTC. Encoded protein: CASSLAAGTIGNEQFF.

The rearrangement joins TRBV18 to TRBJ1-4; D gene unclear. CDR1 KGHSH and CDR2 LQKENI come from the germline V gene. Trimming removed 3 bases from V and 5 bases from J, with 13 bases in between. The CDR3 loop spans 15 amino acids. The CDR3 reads CASSPEEGWNEKLFF. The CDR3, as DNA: TGTGCCAGCTCACCGGAGGAGGGCTGGAATGAAAAACTGTTTTTT. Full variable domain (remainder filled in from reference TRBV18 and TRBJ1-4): NAGVMQNPRHLVRRRGQEARLRCSPMKGHSHVYWYRQLPEEGLKFMVYLQKENIIDESGMPKERFSAEFPKEGPSILRIQQVVRGDSAAYFCASSPEEGWNEKLFFGSGTQLSVL.

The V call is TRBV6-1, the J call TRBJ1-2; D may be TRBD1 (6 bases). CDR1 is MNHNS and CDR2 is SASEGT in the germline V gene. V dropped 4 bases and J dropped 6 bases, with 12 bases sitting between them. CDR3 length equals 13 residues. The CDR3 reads CASSAEQGDGYTF. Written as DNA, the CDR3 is TGTGCCAGCAGTGCAGAACAGGGAGATGGCTACACCTTC.

The CDR3 here is CASNHAGLAGWDTQYF. The CDR3 DNA reads TGTGCCAGTAACCACGCGGGACTAGCGGGGTGGGATACGCAGTATTTT. The chain employs TRBV19 and TRBJ2-3; 13 nucleotides line up with TRBD2. V shed 7 bases, J shed 6 bases, and the junction held 10 bases outside the gene matches. The CDR3 is 16 residues long. Germline values: CDR1 LNHDA, CDR2 SQIVND (reference sequence). Complete variable domain (other parts from reference TRBV19 and TRBJ2-3): DGGITQSPKYLFRKEGQNVTLSCEQNLNHDAMYWYRQDPGQGLRLIYYSQIVNDFQKGDIAEGYSVSREKKESFPLTVTSAQKNPTAFYLCASNHAGLAGWDTQYFGPGTRLTVL.

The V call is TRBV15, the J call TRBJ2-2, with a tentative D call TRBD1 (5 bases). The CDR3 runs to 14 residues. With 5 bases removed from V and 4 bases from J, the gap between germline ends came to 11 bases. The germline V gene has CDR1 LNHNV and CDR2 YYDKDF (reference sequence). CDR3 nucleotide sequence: TGTGCCACCAGCGTGCAGGGTGGCACCGGGGAGCTGTTTTTT. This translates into CATSVQGGTGELFF.

This CDR3 is CASKGLIVINSPLHF. DNA for the CDR3: TGTGCCAGCAAGGGGTTGATAGTGATAAATTCACCCCTCCACTTT. The chain recombines TRBV6-5 with TRBJ1-6; tentatively, D is TRBD1 (5 bases). CDR3 length: 15 amino acids. V was pared by 7 bases and J by 7 bases, with 17 bases between. Germline loops: CDR1 MNHEY, CDR2 SVGAGI.

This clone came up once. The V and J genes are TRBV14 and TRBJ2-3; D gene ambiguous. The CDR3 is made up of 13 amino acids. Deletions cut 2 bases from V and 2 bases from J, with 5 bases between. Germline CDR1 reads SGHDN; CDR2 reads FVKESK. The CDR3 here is CASSQTTTDTQYF. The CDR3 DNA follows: TGTGCCAGCAGCCAAACTACCACAGATACGCAGTATTTT.

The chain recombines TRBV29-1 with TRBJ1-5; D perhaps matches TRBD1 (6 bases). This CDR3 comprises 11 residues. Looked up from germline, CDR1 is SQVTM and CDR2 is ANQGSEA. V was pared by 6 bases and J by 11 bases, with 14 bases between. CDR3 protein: CSVQEDSTQHF. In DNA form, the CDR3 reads TGCAGCGTCCAAGAGGACAGTACCCAGCATTTT.

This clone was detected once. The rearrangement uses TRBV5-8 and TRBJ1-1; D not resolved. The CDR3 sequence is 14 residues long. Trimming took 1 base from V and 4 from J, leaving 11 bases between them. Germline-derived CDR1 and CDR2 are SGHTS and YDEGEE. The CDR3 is CASSLSYGSTEAFF. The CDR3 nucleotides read TGTGCCAGCAGCTTGAGTTACGGGAGCACTGAAGCTTTCTTT.